The sample holds a few counts of the clone carrying this T cell receptor beta chain. Its matching antigen is unknown. The data are from a study of T cell repertoires in cytomegalovirus infection. Overall study context: Both recently identified HLA-C-restricted and well-studied HLA-B-restricted CMV epitopes were used in the study. Through public TCR beta signatures, both CMV infection and matching HLA type were indicated.

MiXCR, applied by TCRdb to the reads, yields one record per CDR3 protein. Among 55,000 to 85,000 distinct CDR3 sequences listed, roughly 22% were seen once. General study findings and limits: The ex vivo response showed dominance by HLA-C-restricted CMV-specific TCR beta clonotypes. Cumulated frequencies of public TCR beta families served to identify carriers of CMV plus the relevant HLA.

The length of the CDR3 is 14 residues. Between the trimmed V and J ends, which lost 10 bases and 0 bases, there was a span of 16 bases. The germline gives CDR1 MDHEN, CDR2 SYDVKM. The sequence was collected from a human donor in good health (CMV status not recorded). Some clones in this sample may be carry-over from other donors' samples. The chain couples TRBV28 to TRBJ2-7, with a possible D match to TRBD1 (6 bases). This specimen was CD8+ T cells from cultured PBMCs, taken from culture after CMV antigen stimulation. The CDR3 spells CATSWDTDSYEQYF. CDR3 coding DNA: TGTGCCACCTCTTGGGACACCGACTCCTACGAGCAGTACTTC.